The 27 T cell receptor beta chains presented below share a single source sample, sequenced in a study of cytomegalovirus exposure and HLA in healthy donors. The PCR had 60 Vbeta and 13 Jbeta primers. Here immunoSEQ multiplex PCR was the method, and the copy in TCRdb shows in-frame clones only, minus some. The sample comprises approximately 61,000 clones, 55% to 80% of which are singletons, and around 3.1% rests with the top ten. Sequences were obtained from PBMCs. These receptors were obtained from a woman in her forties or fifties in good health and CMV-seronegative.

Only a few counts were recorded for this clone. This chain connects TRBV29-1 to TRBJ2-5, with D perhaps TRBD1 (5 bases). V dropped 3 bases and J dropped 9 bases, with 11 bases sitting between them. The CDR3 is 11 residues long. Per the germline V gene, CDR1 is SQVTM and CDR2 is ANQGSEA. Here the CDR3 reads CSVEGPWAQYF. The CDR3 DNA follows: TGCAGCGTTGAGGGGCCGTGGGCCCAGTACTTC.

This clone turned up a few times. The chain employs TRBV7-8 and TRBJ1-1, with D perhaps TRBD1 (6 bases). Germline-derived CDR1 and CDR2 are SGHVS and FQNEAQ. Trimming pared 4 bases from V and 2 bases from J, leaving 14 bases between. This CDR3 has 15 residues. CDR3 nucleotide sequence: TGTGCCAGCAGCTCGCAGGGGAGCCTCAACACTGAAGCTTTCTTT. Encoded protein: CASSSQGSLNTEAFF. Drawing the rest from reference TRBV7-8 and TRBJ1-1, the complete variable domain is GAGVSQSPRYKVAKRGQDVALRCDPISGHVSLFWYQQALGQGPEFLTYFQNEAQLDKSGLPSDRFFAERPEGSVSTLKIQRTQQEDSAVYLCASSSQGSLNTEAFFGQGTRLTVV.

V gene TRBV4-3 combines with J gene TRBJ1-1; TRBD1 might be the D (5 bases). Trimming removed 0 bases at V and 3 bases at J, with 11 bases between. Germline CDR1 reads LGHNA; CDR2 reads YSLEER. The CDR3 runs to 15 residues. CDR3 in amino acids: CASSQETRVDTEAFF. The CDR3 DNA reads TGCGCCAGCAGCCAAGAAACCAGGGTTGACACTGAAGCTTTCTTT.

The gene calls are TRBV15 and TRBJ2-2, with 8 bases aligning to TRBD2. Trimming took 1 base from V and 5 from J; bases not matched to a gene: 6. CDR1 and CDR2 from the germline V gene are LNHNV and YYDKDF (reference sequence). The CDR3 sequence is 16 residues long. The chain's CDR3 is CATSRARSSGTGELFF. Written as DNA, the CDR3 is TGTGCCACCAGCAGAGCAAGGTCTAGCGGGACCGGGGAGCTGTTTTTT.

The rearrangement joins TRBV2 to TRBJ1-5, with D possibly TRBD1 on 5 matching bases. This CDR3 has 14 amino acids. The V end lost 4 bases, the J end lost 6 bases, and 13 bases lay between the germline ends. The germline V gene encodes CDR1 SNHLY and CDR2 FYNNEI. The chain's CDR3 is CASSVGAGGQPQHF. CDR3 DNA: TGTGCCAGCAGTGTCGGGGCCGGGGGTCAGCCCCAGCATTTT.

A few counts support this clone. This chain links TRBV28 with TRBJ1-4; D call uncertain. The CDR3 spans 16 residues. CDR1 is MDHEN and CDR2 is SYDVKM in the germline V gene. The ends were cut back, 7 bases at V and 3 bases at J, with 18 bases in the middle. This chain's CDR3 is CASTAADIQANEKLFF. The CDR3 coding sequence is TGTGCCAGCACCGCAGCCGACATTCAAGCTAATGAAAAACTGTTTTTT. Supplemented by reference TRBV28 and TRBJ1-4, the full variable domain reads DVKVTQSSRYLVKRTGEKVFLECVQDMDHENMFWYRQDPGLGLRLIYFSYDVKMKEKGDIPEGYSVSREKKERFSLILESASTNQTSMYLCASTAADIQANEKLFFGSGTQLSVL.

The CDR3 DNA reads as TGTGCCAGTAGTATAGTCAGGACTAGCGGGAGGTCGAACACCGGGGAGCTGTTTTTT. As protein: CASSIVRTSGRSNTGELFF. The chain employs TRBV19 and TRBJ2-2; 14 nucleotides align to TRBD2. The CDR3 extends over 19 amino acids. In germline, CDR1 is LNHDA, CDR2 SQIVND (reference sequence). V lost 1 base to trimming and J lost 0 bases; unmatched junction nucleotides: 4.

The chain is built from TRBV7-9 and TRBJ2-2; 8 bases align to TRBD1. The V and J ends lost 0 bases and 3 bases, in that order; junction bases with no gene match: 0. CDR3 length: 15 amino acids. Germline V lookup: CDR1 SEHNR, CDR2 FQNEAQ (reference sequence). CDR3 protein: CASSLAQGDTGELFF. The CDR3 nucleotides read TGTGCCAGCAGCTTAGCACAGGGGGACACCGGGGAGCTGTTTTTT. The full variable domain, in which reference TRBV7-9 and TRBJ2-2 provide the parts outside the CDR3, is DTGVSQNPRHKITKRGQNVTFRCDPISEHNRLYWYRQTLGQGPEFLTYFQNEAQLEKSRLLSDRFSAERPKGSFSTLEIQRTEQGDSAMYLCASSLAQGDTGELFFGEGSRLTVL.

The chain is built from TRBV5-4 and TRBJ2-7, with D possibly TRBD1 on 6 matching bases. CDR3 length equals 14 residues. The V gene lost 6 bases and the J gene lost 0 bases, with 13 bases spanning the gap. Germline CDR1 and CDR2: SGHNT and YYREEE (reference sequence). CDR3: CASTIQGISYEQYF. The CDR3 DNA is TGTGCCAGCACAATACAGGGTATCTCCTACGAGCAGTACTTC.

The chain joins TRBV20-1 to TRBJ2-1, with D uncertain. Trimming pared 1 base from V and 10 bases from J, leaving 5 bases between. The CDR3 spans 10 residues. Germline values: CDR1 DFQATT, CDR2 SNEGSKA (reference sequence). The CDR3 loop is CSARALEQFF. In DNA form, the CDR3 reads TGCAGTGCTAGAGCTCTAGAGCAGTTCTTC.

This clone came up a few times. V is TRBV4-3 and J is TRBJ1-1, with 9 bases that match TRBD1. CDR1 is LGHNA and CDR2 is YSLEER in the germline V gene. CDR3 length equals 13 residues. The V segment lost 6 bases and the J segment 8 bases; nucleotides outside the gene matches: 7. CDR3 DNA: TGCGCCAGCAGTACAGGGGGCCGGAGGGAAGCTTTCTTT. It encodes CASSTGGRREAFF.

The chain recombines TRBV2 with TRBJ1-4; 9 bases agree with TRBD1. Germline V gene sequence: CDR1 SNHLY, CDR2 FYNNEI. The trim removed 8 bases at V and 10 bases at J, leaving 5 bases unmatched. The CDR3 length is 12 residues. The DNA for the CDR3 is TGTGCCAGCGGGGACAGGGAAGCAAAACTGTTTTTT. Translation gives CASGDREAKLFF.

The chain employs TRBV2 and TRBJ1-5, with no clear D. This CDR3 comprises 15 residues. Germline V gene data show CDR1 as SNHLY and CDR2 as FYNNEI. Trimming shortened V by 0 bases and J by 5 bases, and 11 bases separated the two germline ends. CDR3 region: CASSEALPGYQPQHF. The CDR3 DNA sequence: TGTGCCAGCAGTGAAGCGCTTCCGGGGTATCAGCCCCAGCATTTT.

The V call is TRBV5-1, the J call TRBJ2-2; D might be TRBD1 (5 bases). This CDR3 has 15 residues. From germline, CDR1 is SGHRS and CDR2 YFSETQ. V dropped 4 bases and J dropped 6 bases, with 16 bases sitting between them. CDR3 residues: CASSRSLQGAGELFF. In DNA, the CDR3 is TGCGCCAGCAGCCGGTCCCTTCAGGGTGCCGGGGAGCTGTTTTTT.

The DNA for the CDR3 is TGTGCCAGCAGCCATTCACAGGGGGCGCGCGAAAAACTGTTTTTT. Protein: CASSHSQGAREKLFF. This chain links TRBV5-4 with TRBJ1-4; TRBD1 aligns across 9 bases. In germline, CDR1 is SGHNT, CDR2 YYREEE (reference sequence). This CDR3 spans 15 amino acids. With V trimmed by 4 bases and J by 8 bases, 9 bases remained unmatched.

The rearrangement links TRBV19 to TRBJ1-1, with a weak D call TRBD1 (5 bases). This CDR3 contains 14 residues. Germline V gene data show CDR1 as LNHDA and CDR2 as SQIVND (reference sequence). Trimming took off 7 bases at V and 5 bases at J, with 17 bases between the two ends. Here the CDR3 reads CASTVGGGVTEAFF. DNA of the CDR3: TGTGCCAGTACCGTCGGGGGAGGGGTGACTGAAGCTTTCTTT.

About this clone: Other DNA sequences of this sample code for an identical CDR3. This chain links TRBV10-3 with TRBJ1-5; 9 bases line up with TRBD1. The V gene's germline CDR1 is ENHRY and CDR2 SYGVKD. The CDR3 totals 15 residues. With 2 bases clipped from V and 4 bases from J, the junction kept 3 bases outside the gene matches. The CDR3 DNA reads TGTGCCATCAGTGAGGGACAGGGGCTGAATCAGCCCCAGCATTTT. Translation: CAISEGQGLNQPQHF.

This chain's CDR3 is CASSNPLLSNQPQHF. CDR3 DNA: TGTGCCAGCTCCAACCCCCTATTGAGCAATCAGCCCCAGCATTTT. This chain joins TRBV18 and TRBJ1-5; D remains unclear. V lost 6 bases and J lost 1, with 13 bases in between. The V gene's germline CDR1 is KGHSH and CDR2 LQKENI. There are 15 residues in the CDR3.

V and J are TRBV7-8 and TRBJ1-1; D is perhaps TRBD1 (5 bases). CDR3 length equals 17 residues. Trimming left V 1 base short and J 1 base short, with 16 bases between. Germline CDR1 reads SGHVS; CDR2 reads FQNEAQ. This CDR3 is CASSLVGTGGRNTEAFF. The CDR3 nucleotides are TGTGCCAGCAGCTTAGTCGGCACGGGGGGGAGGAACACTGAAGCTTTCTTT. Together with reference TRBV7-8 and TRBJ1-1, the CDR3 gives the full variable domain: GAGVSQSPRYKVAKRGQDVALRCDPISGHVSLFWYQQALGQGPEFLTYFQNEAQLDKSGLPSDRFFAERPEGSVSTLKIQRTQQEDSAVYLCASSLVGTGGRNTEAFFGQGTRLTVV.

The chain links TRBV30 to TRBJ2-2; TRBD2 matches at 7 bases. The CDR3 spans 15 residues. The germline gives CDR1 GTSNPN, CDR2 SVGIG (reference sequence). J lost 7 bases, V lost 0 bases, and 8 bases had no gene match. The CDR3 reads CAWSVLAGVGGELFF. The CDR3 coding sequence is TGTGCCTGGAGTGTACTCGCGGGAGTTGGCGGGGAGCTGTTTTTT.

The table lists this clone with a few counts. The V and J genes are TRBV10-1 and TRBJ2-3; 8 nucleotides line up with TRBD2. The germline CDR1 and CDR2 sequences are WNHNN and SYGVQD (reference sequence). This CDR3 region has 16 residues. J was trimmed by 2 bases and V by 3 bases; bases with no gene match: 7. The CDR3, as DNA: TGCGCCAGCAGTGAAGCCGGGACTAGTGACACAGATACGCAGTATTTT. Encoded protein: CASSEAGTSDTDTQYF.

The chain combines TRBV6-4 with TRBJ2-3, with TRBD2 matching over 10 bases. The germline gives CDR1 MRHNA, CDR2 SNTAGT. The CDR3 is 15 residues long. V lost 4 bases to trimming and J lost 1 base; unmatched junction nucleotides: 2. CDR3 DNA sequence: TGTGCCAGCAGTGTAGCGGGAGGCGGCACAGATACGCAGTATTTT. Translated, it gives CASSVAGGGTDTQYF.

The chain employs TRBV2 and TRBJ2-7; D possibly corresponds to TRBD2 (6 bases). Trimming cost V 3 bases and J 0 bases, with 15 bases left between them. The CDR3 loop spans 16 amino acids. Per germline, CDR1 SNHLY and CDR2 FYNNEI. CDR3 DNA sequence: TGTGCCAGCAGTGAGGAGGGGTACAGCAGCTCCTACGAGCAGTACTTC. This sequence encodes CASSEEGYSSSYEQYF. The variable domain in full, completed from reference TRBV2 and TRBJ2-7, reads EPEVTQTPSHQVTQMGQEVILRCVPISNHLYFYWYRQILGQKVEFLVSFYNNEISEKSEIFDDQFSVERPDGSNFTLKIRSTKLEDSAMYFCASSEEGYSSSYEQYFGPGTRLTVT.

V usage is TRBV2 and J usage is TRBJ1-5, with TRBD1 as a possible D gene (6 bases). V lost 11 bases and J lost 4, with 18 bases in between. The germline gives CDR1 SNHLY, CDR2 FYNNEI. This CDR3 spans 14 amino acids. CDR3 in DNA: TGTGCCTGCCATCCGGGACAACCGAATCAGCCCCAGCATTTT. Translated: CACHPGQPNQPQHF.

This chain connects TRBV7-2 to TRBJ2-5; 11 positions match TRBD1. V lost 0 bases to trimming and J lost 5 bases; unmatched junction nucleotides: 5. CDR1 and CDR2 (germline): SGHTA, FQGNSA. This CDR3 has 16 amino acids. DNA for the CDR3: TGTGCCAGCAGCTTAGCCGGGACAGGGGGGATGGAGACCCAGTACTTC. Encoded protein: CASSLAGTGGMETQYF.

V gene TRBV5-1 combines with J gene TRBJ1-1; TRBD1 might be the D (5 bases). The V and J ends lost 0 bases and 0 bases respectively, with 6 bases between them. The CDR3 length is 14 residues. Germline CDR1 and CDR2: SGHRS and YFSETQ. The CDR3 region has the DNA TGCGCCAGCAGCTTGGTAGGGGTGAACACTGAAGCTTTCTTT. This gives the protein CASSLVGVNTEAFF.

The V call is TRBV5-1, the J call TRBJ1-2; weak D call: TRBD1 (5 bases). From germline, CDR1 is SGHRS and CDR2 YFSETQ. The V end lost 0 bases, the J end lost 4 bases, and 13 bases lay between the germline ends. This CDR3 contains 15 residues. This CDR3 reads CASSLAQGPPYGYTF. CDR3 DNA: TGCGCCAGCAGCTTGGCTCAGGGTCCCCCCTATGGCTACACCTTC.